This T cell receptor beta chain was recorded in a study of beta chain features in type 1 diabetes. Study outcomes and limitations: Healthy donors had naive, central memory and Treg TCRB repertoires that appeared less similar than those seen among patients. Insertions were fewer and deletions more numerous at VDJ junctions in type 1 diabetes patients. TCRB CDR3 length was moderately but significantly reduced in all four CD4+ subsets of Type 1 diabetes patients.

Reverse transcription of all isolated RNA meant that expressed TCRB transcripts were sequenced. TCRdb's copy holds only in-frame clones and misses some; the assay was immunoSEQ multiplex PCR. The table includes 900,000 or so clones, 15% to 20% detected once. Per the germline V gene, CDR1 is MNHEY and CDR2 is SMNVEV (reference sequence). The CDR3 has 17 amino acids, counting both end residues. Remarks on this clone: Its antigen is not identified. The DNA is omitted, as the CDR3 cannot be located on it reliably, and the CDR3 follows TCRdb's listing.

The source material was naive CD4+ T cells from blood. The V call is TRBV27, the J call TRBJ2-5; whether TRBD2, the table's D call, matches the DNA was not checked. The sequence was collected from a woman aged 18-35 years in good health. The chain's CDR3 is CASSSSTSGRARETQYF.